What follows are 4 T cell receptor beta chains derived from one specimen sequenced in a study of blood T cell repertoires in COVID-19. Clones were read by immunoSEQ multiplex PCR, and TCRdb kept only the in-frame ones, dropping some. Of almost 350,000 clones in the sample, around nine tenths are singletons; the top ten hold just over 1%. Sequenced: PBMCs or T cells enriched from blood (not recorded which). These receptors all stem from a woman aged 30 to 39 who had been exposed to COVID-19.

The gene calls are TRBV14 and TRBJ1-4, with D tentatively TRBD1 (5 bases). The V gene's germline CDR1 is SGHDN and CDR2 FVKESK. This CDR3 spans 16 amino acids. Between the trimmed V and J ends, which lost 0 bases and 1 base, there was a span of 9 bases. The CDR3 sequence: CASSQDRGGTNEKLFF. Written as DNA, the CDR3 is TGTGCCAGCAGCCAAGATCGGGGGGGAACTAATGAAAAACTGTTTTTT.

The CDR3 loop is CASSSMTSSGNTIYF. The DNA for the CDR3 is TGTGCCAGCAGCTCGATGACAAGCTCTGGAAACACCATATATTTT. V gene TRBV11-3 combines with J gene TRBJ1-3; D is ambiguous. This CDR3 is built from 15 residues. In germline, CDR1 is SGHNT, CDR2 YENEEA. Deletions cut 4 bases from V and 0 bases from J, with 10 bases between.

With respect to this clone: A read error may produce the germline difference seen at one junction end. The chain recombines TRBV11-2 with TRBJ2-7, with 9 bases matching TRBD2. CDR1 and CDR2 (germline): SGHAT, FQNNGV. The CDR3 is made up of 15 amino acids. CDR3 sequence: CASSLVSLAGSEQYF. Here the CDR3 DNA reads TGTGCCAGCAGTTTAGTGAGCCTAGCGGGATCCGAGCAGTACTTC. Combining the CDR3 with reference TRBV11-2 and TRBJ2-7 gives the whole variable domain EAGVAQSPRYKIIEKRQSVAFWCNPISGHATLYWYQQILGQGPKLLIQFQNNGVVDDSQLPKDRFSAERLKGVDSTLKIQPAKLEDSAVYLCASSLVSLAGSEQYFGPGTRLTVT.

For this clone: The junction does not match germline at one end; this may be a read error. The CDR3 sequence: CASGLPPIGAVF. In DNA form, the CDR3 reads TGTGCTAGTGGTTTGCCCCCCATTGGAGCGGTATTC. The chain recombines TRBV12-5 with TRBJ2-7, with D maybe TRBD2 (5 bases). In germline, CDR1 is LGHNT, CDR2 FRNRAP. The CDR3 sequence is 12 residues long.